A selection of T cell receptor beta chains follows, all from one sample in a study of blood T cell repertoires in COVID-19. TCRdb's table, derived via immunoSEQ multiplex PCR, lists solely in-frame clones and lacks some. The sample has more than 300,000 clones, 65% to 90% seen once. Specimen: PBMCs or T cells enriched from blood (not recorded which). These receptors were obtained from a woman under 30 who had recovered from COVID-19. The CDR3 runs from the conserved cysteine through the conserved F or W. Fields, in order: D gene, V gene, J gene, clone size, CDR3 DNA, CDR3 protein. A D gene is named only where the DNA matches it firmly. The size of a clone is reported for some rows only, either as once, few or many, or as a class for expanded clones.

D gene: TRBD1
V gene: TRBV5-4
J gene: TRBJ1-2
clone size: -
CDR3 DNA: TGTGCCAGCAGCTGGACAGGGGGAGCTAACTATGGCTACACCTTC
CDR3 protein: CASSWTGGANYGYTF

D gene: -
V gene: TRBV6-1
J gene: TRBJ1-2
clone size: few
CDR3 DNA: TGTGCCAGCAGTGAAGGGTCCGGGGAAGGCTATGGCTACACCTTC
CDR3 protein: CASSEGSGEGYGYTF

D gene: -
V gene: TRBV3-1/TRBV3-2
J gene: TRBJ1-6
clone size: few
CDR3 DNA: TGTGCCAGCAGCCAAGGGGACACAGGGTTGTATTCACCCCTCCACTTT
CDR3 protein: CASSQGDTGLYSPLHF

D gene: TRBD1
V gene: TRBV13
J gene: TRBJ1-1
clone size: few
CDR3 DNA: TGTGCCAGCAGCTTAGACTGGGACAGGTCGAAGGGTACGGGGCGGAACACTGAAGCTTTCTTT
CDR3 protein: CASSLDWDRSKGTGRNTEAFF

D gene: TRBD1
V gene: TRBV11-3
J gene: TRBJ1-1
clone size: -
CDR3 DNA: TGTGCCAGCAGCTTAACCACAGGGGGCACTGAAGCTTTCTTT
CDR3 protein: CASSLTTGGTEAFF

D gene: TRBD2
V gene: TRBV3-1/TRBV3-2
J gene: TRBJ2-1
clone size: -
CDR3 DNA: TGTGCCAGCAGCCAGGGACTAGCGGGAGGGACGTCGTCCAATGAGCAGTTCTTC
CDR3 protein: CASSQGLAGGTSSNEQFF

D gene: TRBD1
V gene: TRBV6-4
J gene: TRBJ1-2
clone size: -
CDR3 DNA: TGTGCCAGCAGCCCCGGGACAGGGGAAGCGAACTATGGCTACACCTTC
CDR3 protein: CASSPGTGEANYGYTF

D gene: TRBD1
V gene: TRBV7-3
J gene: TRBJ2-3
clone size: -
CDR3 DNA: TGTGCCAGCAGCTTAACCGGGACGACAGGGGAGGATACGCAGTATTTT
CDR3 protein: CASSLTGTTGEDTQYF

D gene: TRBD1
V gene: TRBV28
J gene: TRBJ1-5
clone size: -
CDR3 DNA: TGTGCCAGCAGTCCCGGGACAGGGGGCTGGGGCAATCAGCCCCAGCATTTT
CDR3 protein: CASSPGTGGWGNQPQHF

D gene: -
V gene: TRBV11-2
J gene: TRBJ2-5
clone size: -
CDR3 DNA: TGTGCCAGCAGCTTAGGTAGCGGAGCAAAGTGGTACCAAGAGACCCAGTACTTC
CDR3 protein: CASSLGSGAKWYQETQYF

D gene: TRBD2
V gene: TRBV11-2
J gene: TRBJ2-3
clone size: -
CDR3 DNA: TGTGCCAGCAGCTTTTTAGCGGGATGGGGTAGCACAGATACGCAGTATTTT
CDR3 protein: CASSFLAGWGSTDTQYF

D gene: -
V gene: TRBV7-9
J gene: TRBJ2-3
clone size: -
CDR3 DNA: TGTGCCAGCAGCTTATCGAGCACAGATACGCAGTATTTT
CDR3 protein: CASSLSSTDTQYF

D gene: -
V gene: TRBV28
J gene: TRBJ1-2
clone size: -
CDR3 DNA: TGTGCCAGCAGTCCCCCGACACACCCGGGGGGCTACACCTTC
CDR3 protein: CASSPPTHPGGYTF

D gene: TRBD1
V gene: TRBV5-1
J gene: TRBJ2-3
clone size: once
CDR3 DNA: TGCGCCAGCAGCGACGGGACAGTTGATACGCAGTATTTT
CDR3 protein: CASSDGTVDTQYF

D gene: -
V gene: TRBV6-1
J gene: TRBJ2-5
clone size: -
CDR3 DNA: TGTGCCAGCAGCTGGGTGGGGGCGTGGGAGACCCAGTACTTC
CDR3 protein: CASSWVGAWETQYF

D gene: TRBD1
V gene: TRBV5-6
J gene: TRBJ1-1
clone size: -
CDR3 DNA: TGTGCCAGCAGCCCGGAATTTCGACAGGGGGCCCTGAACACTGAAGCTTTCTTT
CDR3 protein: CASSPEFRQGALNTEAFF

D gene: -
V gene: TRBV7-9
J gene: TRBJ2-7
clone size: -
CDR3 DNA: TGTGCCAGCAGCACAGTCTCCTACGAGCAGTACTTC
CDR3 protein: CASSTVSYEQYF

D gene: TRBD2
V gene: TRBV30
J gene: TRBJ2-3
clone size: -
CDR3 DNA: TGTGCCTGGAGGGGAGGGGGCACAGATACGCAGTATTTT
CDR3 protein: CAWRGGGTDTQYF

D gene: TRBD1
V gene: TRBV19
J gene: TRBJ1-2
clone size: -
CDR3 DNA: TGTGCCAGTAGTAAGGACAGGGGTGGCTATGGCTACACCTTC
CDR3 protein: CASSKDRGGYGYTF

D gene: -
V gene: TRBV10-3
J gene: TRBJ1-1
clone size: -
CDR3 DNA: TGTGCCATCAGTGAGTCCGGGGGAAGACCTGAAGCTTTCTTT
CDR3 protein: CAISESGGRPEAFF

D gene: -
V gene: TRBV28
J gene: TRBJ1-1
clone size: -
CDR3 DNA: TGTGCCAGCAGGAACTGGACAACGCCCGAAGCTTTCTTT
CDR3 protein: CASRNWTTPEAFF

D gene: TRBD2
V gene: TRBV6-5
J gene: TRBJ2-5
clone size: -
CDR3 DNA: TGTGCCAGCAACGGGGGGGAGACCCAGTACTTC
CDR3 protein: CASNGGETQYF

D gene: -
V gene: TRBV19
J gene: TRBJ2-2
clone size: -
CDR3 DNA: TGTGCCAGTCGTCAGGAAGTTCGCACCGGGGAGCTGTTTTTT
CDR3 protein: CASRQEVRTGELFF

D gene: -
V gene: TRBV28
J gene: TRBJ2-3
clone size: -
CDR3 DNA: TGTGCCAGCAGTTCAACAGATACGCAGTATTTT
CDR3 protein: CASSSTDTQYF

D gene: TRBD1
V gene: TRBV19
J gene: TRBJ1-1
clone size: -
CDR3 DNA: TGTGCCAGTAGTGCGGCCGGGACAGGGGGTGAAGCTTTCTTT
CDR3 protein: CASSAAGTGGEAFF

D gene: TRBD1
V gene: TRBV13
J gene: TRBJ2-7
clone size: -
CDR3 DNA: TGTGCCAGCAGCTTTGGTAGACAGGGGGCAAAAGAGCAGTACTTC
CDR3 protein: CASSFGRQGAKEQYF

D gene: -
V gene: TRBV10-3
J gene: TRBJ2-5
clone size: -
CDR3 DNA: TGTGCCATCAGTGGGGACAACCAAGAGACCCAGTACTTC
CDR3 protein: CAISGDNQETQYF

D gene: -
V gene: TRBV4-1
J gene: TRBJ1-4
clone size: -
CDR3 DNA: TGCGCCAGCAGCCAAAAAACACCTCTACCCGGGAGGAATGAAAAACTGTTTTTT
CDR3 protein: CASSQKTPLPGRNEKLFF

D gene: -
V gene: TRBV5-1
J gene: TRBJ1-3
clone size: -
CDR3 DNA: TGCGCCAGCACCGAAACCGGGACTCCGGGAAACACCATATATTTT
CDR3 protein: CASTETGTPGNTIYF

D gene: -
V gene: TRBV5-5
J gene: TRBJ1-5
clone size: few
CDR3 DNA: TGTGCCAGCAGTTTGGACAGATCGGCTCAGCCCCAGCATTTT
CDR3 protein: CASSLDRSAQPQHF

D gene: TRBD2
V gene: TRBV5-1
J gene: TRBJ2-3
clone size: -
CDR3 DNA: TGCGCCAGCAAAATGCTAGCGGCAGATACGCAGTATTTT
CDR3 protein: CASKMLAADTQYF

D gene: -
V gene: TRBV2
J gene: TRBJ1-3
clone size: few
CDR3 DNA: TGTGCCAGCAGTGGATGGGGGGTTGAGAGTGGAAACACCATATATTTT
CDR3 protein: CASSGWGVESGNTIYF

D gene: TRBD1
V gene: TRBV10-3
J gene: TRBJ1-2
clone size: -
CDR3 DNA: TGTGCCATCAGTGAGCCGGGACAGGGAAACTATGGCTACACCTTC
CDR3 protein: CAISEPGQGNYGYTF

D gene: -
V gene: TRBV24-1
J gene: TRBJ2-5
clone size: -
CDR3 DNA: TGTGCCACCAGTGATTGGGACAACGAAGAGACCCAGTACTTC
CDR3 protein: CATSDWDNEETQYF

D gene: TRBD2
V gene: TRBV7-8
J gene: TRBJ2-7
clone size: -
CDR3 DNA: TGTGCCAGCAGCTTAGAGCGTAGCGGGAACGACTACGAGCAGTACTTC
CDR3 protein: CASSLERSGNDYEQYF

D gene: -
V gene: TRBV4-1
J gene: TRBJ1-1
clone size: -
CDR3 DNA: TGCGCCAGCAGCCAAGGAGGTATGAACACTGAAGCTTTCTTT
CDR3 protein: CASSQGGMNTEAFF

D gene: TRBD2
V gene: TRBV27
J gene: TRBJ2-7
clone size: once
CDR3 DNA: TGTGCCAGCAGTCTTACTAGCGGGAGGTACGAGCAGTACTTC
CDR3 protein: CASSLTSGRYEQYF

D gene: TRBD2
V gene: TRBV2
J gene: TRBJ2-7
clone size: -
CDR3 DNA: TGTGCCATCCTGGGAGGGACCTACGAGCAGTACTTC
CDR3 protein: CAILGGTYEQYF

D gene: -
V gene: TRBV28
J gene: TRBJ1-2
clone size: -
CDR3 DNA: TGTGCCAGCAGTCCCCAGGGATTATCTGGCTATGGCTACACCTTC
CDR3 protein: CASSPQGLSGYGYTF

D gene: -
V gene: TRBV5-3
J gene: TRBJ1-4
clone size: -
CDR3 DNA: TGTGCCAGAAGCTTATCAGGGGTCAATGAAAAACTGTTTTTT
CDR3 protein: CARSLSGVNEKLFF

D gene: -
V gene: TRBV3-1/TRBV3-2
J gene: TRBJ1-2
clone size: -
CDR3 DNA: TGTGCCAGCAGCCAAGATCGACAGGCCAGCTATGGCTACACCTTC
CDR3 protein: CASSQDRQASYGYTF

D gene: -
V gene: TRBV7-9
J gene: TRBJ1-2
clone size: few
CDR3 DNA: TGTGCCAGCATCCCCCAAGCCCGGTTCTATGGCTACACCTTC
CDR3 protein: CASIPQARFYGYTF

D gene: -
V gene: TRBV3-1/TRBV3-2
J gene: TRBJ2-5
clone size: -
CDR3 DNA: TGTGCCAGCAGCTTCGGTCCGGGACTCGGTAAAGAGACCCAGTACTTC
CDR3 protein: CASSFGPGLGKETQYF

D gene: -
V gene: TRBV5-1
J gene: TRBJ1-1
clone size: -
CDR3 DNA: TGCGCCAGCAGCTTCGAGGTCAGGGAGAACACTGAAGCTTTCTTT
CDR3 protein: CASSFEVRENTEAFF

D gene: TRBD1
V gene: TRBV4-2
J gene: TRBJ1-6
clone size: -
CDR3 DNA: TGTGCCAGCAGCCAAGAAGGGGTCACAGGGGTGGGTTCACCCCTCCACTTT
CDR3 protein: CASSQEGVTGVGSPLHF

D gene: -
V gene: TRBV6-4
J gene: TRBJ2-1
clone size: -
CDR3 DNA: TGTGCCAGCAGTGACTTTAGCGTTCCTTACAATGAGCAGTTCTTC
CDR3 protein: CASSDFSVPYNEQFF

D gene: -
V gene: TRBV7-2
J gene: TRBJ2-7
clone size: few
CDR3 DNA: TGTGCCAGCAGCTACTATTTATCGGAATACGAGCAGTACTTC
CDR3 protein: CASSYYLSEYEQYF

D gene: TRBD1
V gene: TRBV14
J gene: TRBJ2-7
clone size: -
CDR3 DNA: TGTGCCAGCAGCCAAGAGTCTGGGACAGGTTTCAGTATTTACTTC
CDR3 protein: CASSQESGTGFSIYF

D gene: -
V gene: TRBV12-3/TRBV12-4
J gene: TRBJ1-5
clone size: -
CDR3 DNA: TGTGCCAGCAGTTTGGAGGAAAGACAGCCCCAGCATTTT
CDR3 protein: CASSLEERQPQHF

D gene: TRBD2
V gene: TRBV19
J gene: TRBJ2-1
clone size: -
CDR3 DNA: TGTGCCAGTAGTATAGATACGGGGGGGCCTTACAATGAGCAGTTCTTC
CDR3 protein: CASSIDTGGPYNEQFF

D gene: -
V gene: TRBV4-1
J gene: TRBJ2-1
clone size: once
CDR3 DNA: TGCGCCAGCAGCCAAGGAAGGGGCAGTTCCTACAATGAGCAGTTCTTC
CDR3 protein: CASSQGRGSSYNEQFF

D gene: -
V gene: TRBV5-1
J gene: TRBJ1-6
clone size: once
CDR3 DNA: TGCGCCAGCAGGCTGCCAGTCAATAATTCACCCCTCCACTTT
CDR3 protein: CASRLPVNNSPLHF

D gene: -
V gene: TRBV30
J gene: TRBJ1-1
clone size: -
CDR3 DNA: TGTGCCTGGAGTGACGGACTGCTGAACACTGAAGCTTTCTTT
CDR3 protein: CAWSDGLLNTEAFF

D gene: TRBD1
V gene: TRBV5-1
J gene: TRBJ1-3
clone size: -
CDR3 DNA: TGCGCCAGCAGCCCGACTTCGGGACAGCTCTCTGGAAACACCATATATTTT
CDR3 protein: CASSPTSGQLSGNTIYF

D gene: TRBD2
V gene: TRBV28
J gene: TRBJ2-5
clone size: -
CDR3 DNA: TGTGCCAGCAGTCCGCGACTAGCGGGAGAAGAGACCCAGTACTTC
CDR3 protein: CASSPRLAGEETQYF

D gene: TRBD1
V gene: TRBV9
J gene: TRBJ1-6
clone size: -
CDR3 DNA: TGTGCCAGCAGCGTAACGGACAGGGCGGGCTCACCCCTCCACTTT
CDR3 protein: CASSVTDRAGSPLHF

D gene: TRBD1
V gene: TRBV6-5
J gene: TRBJ1-1
clone size: -
CDR3 DNA: TGTGCCAGCGCAGGACAGGAGAACACTGAAGCTTTCTTT
CDR3 protein: CASAGQENTEAFF